The rows below give T cell receptor beta chains drawn from one sample of a study of OX40 agonist ivuxolimab in advanced cancers. Sequencing used immunoSEQ multiplex PCR; TCRdb keeps in-frame clones, though not all of them. The sample lists over 60,000 clones; 70% to 90% were seen once. The sample consisted of CD4+ or CD8+ T cells sorted from blood, taken in a trial of the OX40 agonist ivuxolimab. These receptors all come from an adult with an advanced solid tumor such as melanoma, head and neck, liver or kidney cancer. The CDR3 runs from the conserved cysteine through the conserved F or W. A D gene is named only where the DNA matches it firmly. The size of a clone is reported for some rows only, either as once, few or many, or as a class for expanded clones.

v_gene: TRBV7-9; abundance: NA; j_gene: TRBJ1-3; d_gene: NA; CDR3aa: CASSLPLGAGNTIYF; CDR3nt: TGTGCCAGCAGCCTACCTTTAGGGGCAGGAAACACCATATATTTT
v_gene: TRBV18; abundance: NA; j_gene: TRBJ1-3; d_gene: NA; CDR3aa: CASSPTGGRENTIYF; CDR3nt: TGTGCCAGCTCACCAACGGGGGGAAGAGAAAACACCATATATTTT
v_gene: TRBV19; abundance: NA; j_gene: TRBJ1-4; d_gene: NA; CDR3aa: CASSLGISGKATNEKLFF; CDR3nt: TGTGCCAGTAGTCTCGGAATCTCAGGGAAGGCAACTAATGAAAAACTGTTTTTT
v_gene: TRBV5-1; abundance: NA; j_gene: TRBJ2-3; d_gene: NA; CDR3aa: CASSLGLDGDTQYF; CDR3nt: TGCGCCAGCAGCTTGGGACTAGATGGGGATACGCAGTATTTT
v_gene: TRBV5-1; abundance: NA; j_gene: TRBJ2-7; d_gene: NA; CDR3aa: CASSSVPDYEQYF; CDR3nt: TGCGCCAGCAGCTCCGTGCCCGACTACGAGCAGTACTTC
v_gene: TRBV10-1; abundance: NA; j_gene: TRBJ2-1; d_gene: NA; CDR3aa: CASSERVGEDEQFF; CDR3nt: TGCGCCAGCAGTGAGAGGGTGGGGGAAGATGAGCAGTTCTTC
v_gene: TRBV6-6; abundance: NA; j_gene: TRBJ2-1; d_gene: TRBD2; CDR3aa: CASSYSAGVDYNEQFF; CDR3nt: TGTGCCAGCAGTTACTCAGCGGGAGTCGACTACAATGAGCAGTTCTTC
v_gene: TRBV11-1; abundance: NA; j_gene: TRBJ1-1; d_gene: NA; CDR3aa: CASSLNAAREAFF; CDR3nt: TGTGCCAGCAGCTTGAACGCAGCCCGAGAAGCTTTCTTT
v_gene: TRBV4-1; abundance: NA; j_gene: TRBJ2-1; d_gene: TRBD2; CDR3aa: CASSQSLAGAYNEQFF; CDR3nt: TGCGCCAGCAGCCAATCGCTAGCGGGAGCTTACAATGAGCAGTTCTTC
v_gene: TRBV19; abundance: NA; j_gene: TRBJ2-7; d_gene: NA; CDR3aa: CASKGQPNHEQYF; CDR3nt: TGTGCCAGTAAAGGACAGCCCAACCACGAGCAGTACTTC
v_gene: TRBV28; abundance: NA; j_gene: TRBJ1-1; d_gene: TRBD1; CDR3aa: CASTAGGPYTEAFF; CDR3nt: TGTGCCAGCACGGCAGGGGGCCCCTACACTGAAGCTTTCTTT
v_gene: TRBV7-7; abundance: NA; j_gene: TRBJ2-1; d_gene: NA; CDR3aa: CASSSTGTEQFF; CDR3nt: TGTGCCAGCAGCTCGACCGGGACCGAGCAGTTCTTC
v_gene: TRBV15; abundance: once; j_gene: TRBJ1-1; d_gene: TRBD1; CDR3aa: CATSRDRGLNTEAFF; CDR3nt: TGTGCCACCAGCAGAGACAGGGGGCTGAACACTGAAGCTTTCTTT
v_gene: TRBV5-1; abundance: NA; j_gene: TRBJ1-1; d_gene: TRBD1; CDR3aa: CASSLQGRIRNTEAFF; CDR3nt: TGCGCCAGCAGCTTACAGGGGCGGATACGGAACACTGAAGCTTTCTTT
v_gene: TRBV11-3; abundance: once; j_gene: TRBJ1-6; d_gene: NA; CDR3aa: CASSLDMSNSPLHF; CDR3nt: TGTGCCAGCAGCTTAGACATGTCTAATTCACCCCTCCACTTT